This T cell receptor beta chain comes out of a study of memory CD4+ T cells and cytomegalovirus serostatus. Across the study: Healthy Belgian adult donors included nine or ten CMV-positive and fewer than 25 CMV-negative people. Overall study findings and caveats: The CMV-associated TCR signature appears largely within the CD4+ memory repertoire. Each of 60 to 80 CMV-associated TCRbeta sequences occurred in one to five individuals.

There are a few counts of this clone. What it binds is not known. CDR1 SGHTA and CDR2 FQGNSA come from the germline V gene. V dropped 5 bases and J dropped 2 bases, with 12 bases sitting between them. The CDR3 contains 14 residues. Single viable CD3+CD4+CD8-CD45RO+ cells were sorted as the memory CD4+ T cells. Profiled with immunoSEQ multiplex PCR; TCRdb holds only in-frame clones, not every one. The table has 64,000 or so clones, around 77% seen once. The sequenced sample was memory CD4+ T cells from blood. The sequence came from an adult in good health and CMV-seronegative. The rearrangement uses TRBV7-2 and TRBJ1-2, with D perhaps TRBD1 (5 bases). The CDR3 DNA reads as TGTGCCAGCAGCCCCGGGACGGTGAACTATGGCTACACCTTC. Amino acids: CASSPGTVNYGYTF.